Below, 6 T cell receptor beta chains from the same sample are listed, as sequenced in a study of early T cells in non-severe SARS-CoV-2 infection. TCRdb recomputed calls from the 5' RACE reads with MiXCR, one row per CDR3 protein. The table lists approximately 90,000 distinct CDR3 sequences, more than 9.5% of them singletons. This sample comprised whole blood, obtained at baseline. These receptor sequences come from an adult who was a healthcare worker with PCR-confirmed SARS-CoV-2 infection or an uninfected control (not recorded which).

This clonotype was seen more than once but under ten times. The rearrangement uses TRBV4-1 and TRBJ2-3; a weak D match, TRBD2 (5 bases). The germline V gene has CDR1 MGHRA and CDR2 YSYEKL. Trimming cost V 8 bases and J 12 bases, with 27 bases left between them. The CDR3 has 15 residues. The CDR3 is CASAGVLGRDSPQYF. In DNA form, the CDR3 reads TGCGCCAGCGCCGGGGTCCTTGGACGGGATTCACCACAGTATTTT.

The chain couples TRBV6-2 or TRBV6-3 to TRBJ2-1, with 8 bases matching TRBD1. Trimming took 8 bases from V and 12 from J; bases not matched to a gene: 18. CDR3 size: 15 residues. Germline-derived CDR1 and CDR2 are MNHEY and SVGEGT. In DNA, the CDR3 is TGTGCCAGCCTACCTTACCCACAGGGGGGTTTATGGCAGTTCTTC. Translating gives CASLPYPQGGLWQFF.

This clonotype was detected a few times. The chain couples TRBV27 to TRBJ2-3; D call uncertain. The CDR3 contains 14 residues. Germline V gene lookup returns CDR1 MNHEY and CDR2 SMNVEV (reference sequence). Trimming pared 0 bases from V and 8 bases from J, leaving 12 bases between. The CDR3 DNA reads TGTGCCAGCAGTTTATCGCAGCCTTGGGGTACGCAGTATTTT. Translated, it gives CASSLSQPWGTQYF.

V is TRBV11-2 and J is TRBJ2-5; 7 bases are shared with TRBD1. Germline CDR1 and CDR2: SGHAT and FQNNGV. J gave up 2 bases and V 6 bases, and 3 bases lay outside the gene matches. The CDR3 length is 13 residues. In DNA, the CDR3 is TGTGCCAGCAGTACAGGGGCTCAAGAGACCCAGTACTTC. As protein: CASSTGAQETQYF.

This clonotype was observed a few times. The CDR3 bases are TGCAGTGCCGGAACCGGGACAACTAGCACAGATACGCAGTATTTT. Translation: CSAGTGTTSTDTQYF. This chain uses TRBV20-1 with TRBJ2-3; D perhaps matches TRBD1 (6 bases). Per germline, CDR1 DFQATT and CDR2 SNEGSKA (reference sequence). Trimming pared 6 bases from V and 0 bases from J, leaving 16 bases between. The CDR3 is made up of 15 amino acids.

The gene calls are TRBV12-3 or TRBV12-4 and TRBJ1-3; 9 bases are shared with TRBD1. V lost 10 bases, J lost 4 bases, and 11 bases stayed unmatched. The CDR3 extends over 15 amino acids. The CDR3 loop is CATPITGGTGNTIYF. The CDR3 nucleotides read TGTGCCACCCCAATCACAGGGGGCACCGGAAACACCATATATTTT.